Given below is one T cell receptor beta chain in context. Only in-frame clones appear in the TCRdb table, and some are missing; sequencing was by immunoSEQ multiplex PCR. The sample lists 64,000 or so clones, around 92% seen once, with roughly 2.2% in the top ten. The CDR3 runs 15 residues. Germline V gives CDR1 SEHNR, CDR2 FQNEAQ (reference sequence). Trimming took 2 bases from V and 1 from J, leaving 11 bases between them. The sample comes from a study of T cell changes during pregnancy in multiple sclerosis. The chain recombines TRBV7-9 with TRBJ2-5; D is perhaps TRBD2 (6 bases). The sequence derives from a female donor with multiple sclerosis, enrolled in a pregnancy study. Specimen: peripheral blood, collected in the first trimester of pregnancy. This CDR3 reads CASSLTSTLQETQYF. CDR3 DNA sequence: TGTGCCAGCAGCTTAACTAGCACCCTCCAAGAGACCCAGTACTTC.